The present T cell receptor (beta chain) was sequenced within a study of blood T cell repertoires in COVID-19. This CDR3 has 13 residues. Germline CDR1 reads SGHDN; CDR2 reads FVKESK. Trimming cost V 2 bases and J 10 bases; bases outside gene matches: 3. Assay used: immunoSEQ multiplex PCR; TCRdb lists only in-frame clones, some missing. Seen here are 130,000 to 150,000 clones, approximately 92% observed once, and the top ten hold about an eighth. The chain carries TRBV14 and TRBJ2-1, with TRBD1 matching 9 bases. Material for sequencing was peripheral blood. This TCR came from a man between 18 and 35 years old with COVID-19, enrolled during active disease. CDR3 amino acids: CASSQTGGGEQFF. CDR3 bases: TGTGCCAGCAGCCAAACAGGGGGCGGGGAGCAGTTCTTC.